One sample yielded the 8 T cell receptor beta chains listed below, sequenced in a study of T cell repertoires in cytomegalovirus infection. Each CDR3 protein gets one entry after TCRdb re-called the reads with MiXCR. The table has more than 350,000 distinct CDR3 sequences, 25% to 40% seen once. The material sequenced was PBMCs. The receptors were sampled from a human donor in good health (CMV status not recorded). Some clones in this sample may be carry-over from other donors' samples.

This clonotype came up many times. V usage is TRBV7-2 and J usage is TRBJ2-5, with 8 bases matching TRBD2. The length of the CDR3 is 16 residues. CDR1 and CDR2 (germline): SGHTA, FQGNSA. Germline trimming cut 2 bases from V and 1 base from J; bases unmatched to any gene: 6. The CDR3 region is CASSLLGGGLQETQYF. CDR3 coding DNA: TGTGCCAGCAGCTTACTCGGCGGGGGGCTCCAAGAGACCCAGTACTTC.

The table lists this clonotype with many counts. The CDR3 DNA reads as TGTGCCAGCAGCTTAGACTACAGTTCCACTGAAGCTTTCTTT. Protein: CASSLDYSSTEAFF. The chain couples TRBV7-2 to TRBJ1-1; no clear D. Looked up from germline, CDR1 is SGHTA and CDR2 is FQGNSA. Trimming shortened V by 1 base and J by 4 bases, and 10 bases separated the two germline ends. CDR3 length: 14 residues.

This clonotype was counted a few times. The chain couples TRBV2 to TRBJ2-4; unclear D gene. The CDR3 spans 15 residues. V was shortened by 7 bases and J by 8 bases, with 21 bases between the two germline ends. Germline-derived CDR1 and CDR2 are SNHLY and FYNNEI. CDR3 nucleotides: TGTGCCAGCACCTACTCTGGACCGCCGTCCCACATTCAGTACTTC. Its protein is CASTYSGPPSHIQYF.

This clonotype came up a few times. This chain connects TRBV7-9 to TRBJ2-1, with D perhaps matching TRBD2 (6 bases). Deletions cut 5 bases from V and 7 bases from J, with 9 bases between. Germline CDR1 is SEHNR and CDR2 is FQNEAQ (reference sequence). This CDR3 comprises 12 residues. For the CDR3, the DNA is TGTGCCAGCAGCGGGGGGTGGAATGAGCAGTTCTTC. Translation: CASSGGWNEQFF.

V gene TRBV15 combines with J gene TRBJ1-1; D is possibly TRBD1 (5 bases). CDR3 length equals 15 residues. Germline-derived CDR1 and CDR2 are LNHNV and YYDKDF (reference sequence). The germline V and J ends were trimmed by 6 bases and 0 bases, with 14 bases remaining between them. As DNA, the CDR3 is TGTGCCACCAGTCCTGGCGGGGGGATGAACACTGAAGCTTTCTTT. Its protein product is CATSPGGGMNTEAFF.

This clonotype was seen only a few times. The rearrangement uses TRBV7-6 and TRBJ2-5; no firm D call. This CDR3 is built from 15 residues. V was pared by 5 bases and J by 0 bases, with 13 bases between. Germline V lookup: CDR1 SGHVS, CDR2 FNYEAQ. CDR3 loop: CASSPTNWYQETQYF. CDR3 nucleotide sequence: TGTGCCAGCAGCCCCACTAATTGGTACCAAGAGACCCAGTACTTC.

The chain combines TRBV19 with TRBJ1-2; D ambiguous. Germline V lookup: CDR1 LNHDA, CDR2 SQIVND (reference sequence). V dropped 4 bases and J dropped 4 bases, with 22 bases sitting between them. The CDR3 covers 17 residues. The CDR3 DNA reads TGTGCCAGTAGTAACCCCCCTACAGATCCAACCGCCTATGGCTACACCTTC. This gives the protein CASSNPPTDPTAYGYTF. The variable domain in full, completed from reference TRBV19 and TRBJ1-2, reads DGGITQSPKYLFRKEGQNVTLSCEQNLNHDAMYWYRQDPGQGLRLIYYSQIVNDFQKGDIAEGYSVSREKKESFPLTVTSAQKNPTAFYLCASSNPPTDPTAYGYTFGSGTRLTVV.

This clonotype has more than one count but fewer than ten. The chain joins TRBV28 to TRBJ1-1, with TRBD1 as a possible D gene (5 bases). The CDR3 totals 13 residues. Germline V gene sequence: CDR1 MDHEN, CDR2 SYDVKM. Deletions cut 6 bases from V and 0 bases from J, with 8 bases between. CDR3 in amino acids: CASRQALNTEAFF. Written as DNA, the CDR3 is TGTGCCAGCAGACAGGCATTGAACACTGAAGCTTTCTTT.